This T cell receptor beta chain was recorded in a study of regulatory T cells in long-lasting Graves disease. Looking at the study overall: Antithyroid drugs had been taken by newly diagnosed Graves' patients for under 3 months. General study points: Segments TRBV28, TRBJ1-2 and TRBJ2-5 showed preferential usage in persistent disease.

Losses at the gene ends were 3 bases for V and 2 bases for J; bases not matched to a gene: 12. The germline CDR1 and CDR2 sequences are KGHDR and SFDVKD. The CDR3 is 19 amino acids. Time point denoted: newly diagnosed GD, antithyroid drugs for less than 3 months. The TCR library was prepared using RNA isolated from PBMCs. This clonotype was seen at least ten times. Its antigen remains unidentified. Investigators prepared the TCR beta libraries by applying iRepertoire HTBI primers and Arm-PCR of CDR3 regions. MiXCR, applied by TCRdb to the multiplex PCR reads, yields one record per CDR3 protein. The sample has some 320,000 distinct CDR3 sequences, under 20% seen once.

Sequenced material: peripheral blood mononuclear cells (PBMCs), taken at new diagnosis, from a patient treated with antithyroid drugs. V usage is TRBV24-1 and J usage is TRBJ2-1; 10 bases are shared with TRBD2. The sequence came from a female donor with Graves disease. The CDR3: CATSDGRRGLAHTYNEQFF. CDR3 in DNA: TGTGCCACCAGTGATGGCCGCCGGGGACTAGCGCACACCTACAATGAGCAGTTCTTC.